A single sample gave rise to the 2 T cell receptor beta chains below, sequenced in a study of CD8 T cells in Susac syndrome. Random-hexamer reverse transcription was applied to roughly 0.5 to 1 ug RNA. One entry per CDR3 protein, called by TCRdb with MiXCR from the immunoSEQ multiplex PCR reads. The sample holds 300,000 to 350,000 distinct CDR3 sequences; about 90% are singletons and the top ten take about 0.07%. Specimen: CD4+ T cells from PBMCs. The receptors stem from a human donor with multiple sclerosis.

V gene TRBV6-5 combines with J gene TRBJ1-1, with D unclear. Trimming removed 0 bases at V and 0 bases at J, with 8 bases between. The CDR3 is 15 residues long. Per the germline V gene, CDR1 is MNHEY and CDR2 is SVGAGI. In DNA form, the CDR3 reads TGTGCCAGCAGTTACTCCCCGGGCATGAACACTGAAGCTTTCTTT. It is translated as CASSYSPGMNTEAFF.

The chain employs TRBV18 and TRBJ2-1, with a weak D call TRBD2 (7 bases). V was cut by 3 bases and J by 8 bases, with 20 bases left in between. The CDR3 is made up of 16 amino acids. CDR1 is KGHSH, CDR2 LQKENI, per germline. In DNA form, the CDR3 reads TGTGCCAGCTCACCCTCCCTAGGGGGGGGTTCCTATGAGCAGTTCTTC. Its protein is CASSPSLGGGSYEQFF.